Presented here are 14 T cell receptor beta chains from one specimen sequenced in a study of T cell responses to AZD1222 COVID-19 vaccine. Sequencing was performed with immunoSEQ multiplex PCR; in TCRdb, only in-frame clones are kept and a portion is missing. This sample has roughly 120,000 clones, with about 90% found just once. Sequencing used peripheral blood, obtained on day 0 of AZD1222 vaccination. The receptor source for this set is an adult in good health.

V gene TRBV7-2 combines with J gene TRBJ1-2; TRBD1 is a possible D gene (5 bases). Germline CDR1 SGHTA, CDR2 FQGNSA. The germline V and J ends were trimmed by 2 bases and 6 bases, with 13 bases remaining between them. This CDR3 region has 14 residues. The DNA of the CDR3 is TGTGCCAGCAGCTTAAACCAGGGTCGTCATGGCTACACCTTC. Its translation is CASSLNQGRHGYTF.

J is TRBJ1-1 and V is TRBV7-9, with 7 bases that match TRBD1. CDR1 and CDR2 (germline): SEHNR, FQNEAQ (reference sequence). Trimming cost V 1 base and J 3 bases; bases outside gene matches: 2. CDR3 size: 14 residues. This CDR3 is CASSLVQGDTEAFF. The CDR3 DNA reads as TGTGCCAGCAGCTTAGTCCAGGGGGACACTGAAGCTTTCTTT.

The chain has TRBV28 and TRBJ1-4, with no clear D. The germline gives CDR1 MDHEN, CDR2 SYDVKM. The CDR3 extends over 15 amino acids. Trimming removed 4 bases from V and 4 bases from J, with 13 bases in between. CDR3 DNA: TGTGCCAGCAGTTCTTACGGGGTGGTTAATGAAAAACTGTTTTTT. Protein sequence: CASSSYGVVNEKLFF. The full variable domain, in which reference TRBV28 and TRBJ1-4 provide the parts outside the CDR3, is DVKVTQSSRYLVKRTGEKVFLECVQDMDHENMFWYRQDPGLGLRLIYFSYDVKMKEKGDIPEGYSVSREKKERFSLILESASTNQTSMYLCASSSYGVVNEKLFFGSGTQLSVL.

The chain uses TRBV2 and TRBJ2-4; no definite D call. The CDR3 spans 14 residues. V gave up 0 bases and J gave up 8 bases, with 11 bases separating them. CDR1 SNHLY and CDR2 FYNNEI come from the germline V gene. In DNA form, the CDR3 reads TGTGCCAGCAGTGAAGCGTCCAGAACAGACATTCAGTACTTC. Protein sequence: CASSEASRTDIQYF.

The rearrangement links TRBV27 to TRBJ1-2; TRBD1 aligns across 11 bases. The CDR3 contains 15 residues. The germline V gene encodes CDR1 MNHEY and CDR2 SMNVEV (reference sequence). V lost 3 bases and J lost 5; bases outside the gene matches: 5. CDR3 amino acids: CASSFGQGAWYGYTF. In DNA form, the CDR3 reads TGTGCCAGCAGTTTCGGACAGGGGGCATGGTATGGCTACACCTTC.

The CDR3 is CSALTLGVQFF. The DNA for the CDR3 is TGCAGTGCCCTTACTTTGGGCGTGCAGTTCTTC. The chain carries TRBV20-1 and TRBJ2-1; no reliable D call. Germline CDR1 is DFQATT and CDR2 is SNEGSKA (reference sequence). Trimming cost V 6 bases and J 12 bases, with 15 bases left between them. This CDR3 comprises 11 residues.

V and J are TRBV9 and TRBJ2-5; D is possibly TRBD2 (7 bases). Trimming pared 4 bases from V and 4 bases from J, leaving 20 bases between. The length of the CDR3 is 16 residues. Germline V gene data show CDR1 as SGDLS and CDR2 as YYNGEE. The chain's CDR3 is CASSPHLGGQLETQYF. The DNA for the CDR3 is TGTGCCAGCAGCCCACACCTGGGGGGGCAACTAGAGACCCAGTACTTC.

The V gene is TRBV6-5, the J gene TRBJ1-4; D is unresolved. The CDR3 runs 15 residues. Trimming pared 2 bases from V and 7 bases from J, leaving 14 bases between. Germline loops: CDR1 MNHEY, CDR2 SVGAGI. This CDR3 reads CASSYRGDVGEKLFF. The CDR3 DNA is TGTGCCAGCAGTTACCGGGGAGATGTAGGTGAAAAACTGTTTTTT.

This clone appeared a single time. The rearrangement joins TRBV3-1 (or the pseudogene TRBV3-2) to TRBJ2-2; 8 bases match TRBD1. V shed 0 bases, J shed 2 bases, and the junction held 5 bases outside the gene matches. The CDR3 extends over 17 amino acids. Germline V gives CDR1 LGHDT, CDR2 YNNKEL (reference sequence). The CDR3 spells CASSQDSTGGNTGELFF. DNA of the CDR3: TGTGCCAGCAGCCAAGATTCAACAGGGGGAAACACCGGGGAGCTGTTTTTT.

The gene calls are TRBV5-1 and TRBJ2-3, with D possibly TRBD2 on 6 matching bases. The CDR3 totals 15 residues. Trimming left V 5 bases short and J 0 bases short, with 13 bases between. Germline V gives CDR1 SGHRS, CDR2 YFSETQ. The CDR3 DNA reads TGCGCCAGCAGTGGGGAGGCATCTAGCACAGATACGCAGTATTTT. It specifies CASSGEASSTDTQYF. The full variable domain, its missing parts supplied by reference TRBV5-1 and TRBJ2-3, is KAGVTQTPRYLIKTRGQQVTLSCSPISGHRSVSWYQQTPGQGLQFLFEYFSETQRNKGNFPGRFSGRQFSNSRSEMNVSTLELGDSALYLCASSGEASSTDTQYFGPGTRLTVL.

The chain employs TRBV27 and TRBJ2-3; 7 nucleotides match TRBD2. CDR3 length: 17 amino acids. V lost 6 bases, J lost 2 bases, and 14 bases stayed unmatched. Looked up from germline, CDR1 is MNHEY and CDR2 is SMNVEV (reference sequence). CDR3 loop: CASRFRTSEYFTDTQYF. The CDR3 DNA is TGTGCCAGCAGATTCAGAACTAGCGAGTACTTCACAGATACGCAGTATTTT.

This clone was seen a handful of times. The chain uses TRBV25-1 and TRBJ1-2, with D possibly matching TRBD1 (5 bases). The CDR3 has 10 residues. The germline V gene encodes CDR1 MGHDK and CDR2 SYGVNS. Trimming pared 6 bases from V and 14 bases from J, leaving 13 bases between. This CDR3 is CASRGVYDTF. Written as DNA, the CDR3 is TGTGCCAGCAGGGGGGTCTATGATACCTTC.

The J gene is TRBJ1-6, the V gene TRBV7-2; the D is unclear. V lost 2 bases to trimming and J lost 0 bases, with 11 bases between them. CDR1 is SGHTA and CDR2 is FQGNSA in the germline V gene. The CDR3 contains 17 residues. The CDR3 DNA is TGTGCCAGCAGCTTAAATTGGAGGAGCTCCTATAATTCACCCCTCCACTTT. Protein: CASSLNWRSSYNSPLHF. The full variable domain, its missing parts supplied by reference TRBV7-2 and TRBJ1-6, is GAGVSQSPSNKVTEKGKDVELRCDPISGHTALYWYRQSLGQGLEFLIYFQGNSAPDKSGLPSDRFSAERTGGSVSTLTIQRTQQEDSAVYLCASSLNWRSSYNSPLHFGNGTRLTVT.

This chain uses TRBV28 with TRBJ2-5; D gene unclear. V lost 3 bases and J 2 bases, leaving 10 bases between the germline ends. CDR3 size: 14 residues. Germline CDR1 reads MDHEN; CDR2 reads SYDVKM. The CDR3 sequence: CASSFSNSQETQYF. The CDR3 DNA is TGTGCCAGCAGTTTCAGTAACAGTCAAGAGACCCAGTACTTC.